A single TCR beta chain is shown here with its context. Only in-frame clones appear in the TCRdb table, and some are missing; sequencing was by immunoSEQ multiplex PCR. The sample lists some 150,000 clones, 87% occurring once. The record originates from a study of radiation and T cells in renal cell carcinoma. Sample time point: blood 2 weeks post-SBRT. The treatment: 15 Gy SBRT to primary tumor, nephrectomy 4 weeks later. Germline CDR1 SGHRS, CDR2 YFSETQ. Trimming removed 0 bases from V and 4 bases from J; junction bases left unmatched: 1. The CDR3 length is 15 residues. This material consisted of blood, taken from a patient whose treatment included radiotherapy and nephrectomy. The genes are TRBV5-1 and TRBJ1-6, with TRBD1 identical over 7 bases. The origin of this receptor is a woman aged 45-59 years with renal cell carcinoma. CDR3 nucleotides: TGCGCCAGCAGCTTGGGACAGGGATATAATTCACCCCTCCACTTT. The encoded protein is CASSLGQGYNSPLHF.